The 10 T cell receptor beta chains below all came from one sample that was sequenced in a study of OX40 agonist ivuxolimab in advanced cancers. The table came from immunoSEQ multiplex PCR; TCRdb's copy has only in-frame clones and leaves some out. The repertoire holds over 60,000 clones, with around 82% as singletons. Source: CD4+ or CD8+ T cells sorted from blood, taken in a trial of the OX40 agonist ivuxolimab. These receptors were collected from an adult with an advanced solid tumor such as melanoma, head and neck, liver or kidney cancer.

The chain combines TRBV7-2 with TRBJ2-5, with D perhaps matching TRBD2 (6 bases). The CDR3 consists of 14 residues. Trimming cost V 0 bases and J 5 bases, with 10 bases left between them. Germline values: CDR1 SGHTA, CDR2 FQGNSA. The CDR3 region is CASSLARGSETQYF. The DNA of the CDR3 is TGTGCCAGCAGCTTAGCGCGGGGCTCGGAGACCCAGTACTTC.

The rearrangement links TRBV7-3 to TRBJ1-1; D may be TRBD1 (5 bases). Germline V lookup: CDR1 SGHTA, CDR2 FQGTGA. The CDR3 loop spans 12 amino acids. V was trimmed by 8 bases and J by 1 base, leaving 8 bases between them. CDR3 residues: CASGHPNTEAFF. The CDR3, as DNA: TGTGCCAGCGGACACCCGAACACTGAAGCTTTCTTT.

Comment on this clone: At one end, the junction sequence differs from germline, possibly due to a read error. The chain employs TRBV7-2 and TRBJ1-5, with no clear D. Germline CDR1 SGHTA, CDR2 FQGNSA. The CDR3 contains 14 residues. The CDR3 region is CASSRTDSNQPQRF. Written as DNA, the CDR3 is TGTGCCAGCAGCCGGACGGATAGCAATCAGCCCCAGCGTTTT.

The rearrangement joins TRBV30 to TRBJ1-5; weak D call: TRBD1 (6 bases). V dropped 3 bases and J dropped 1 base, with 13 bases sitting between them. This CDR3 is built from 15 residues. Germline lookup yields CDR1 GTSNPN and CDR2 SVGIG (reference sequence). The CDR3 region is CAWSSRGASNQPQHF. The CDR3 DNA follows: TGTGCCTGGAGCTCTCGGGGGGCAAGCAATCAGCCCCAGCATTTT.

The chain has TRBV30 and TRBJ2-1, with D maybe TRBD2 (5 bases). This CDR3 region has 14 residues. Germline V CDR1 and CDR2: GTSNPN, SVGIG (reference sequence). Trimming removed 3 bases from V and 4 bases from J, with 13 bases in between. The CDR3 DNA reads TGTGCCTGGAGCCACGGGAACCTTTACAATGAGCAGTTCTTC. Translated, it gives CAWSHGNLYNEQFF.

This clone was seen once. CDR3 sequence (DNA): TGTGCCAGCAGTTATGACCCCGGGACAACTAATGAAAAACTGTTTTTT. Its protein product is CASSYDPGTTNEKLFF. V gene TRBV6-5 combines with J gene TRBJ1-4; D remains unclear. The germline V and J ends were trimmed by 3 bases and 0 bases, with 11 bases remaining between them. This CDR3 comprises 16 residues. Germline V lookup: CDR1 MNHEY, CDR2 SVGAGI.

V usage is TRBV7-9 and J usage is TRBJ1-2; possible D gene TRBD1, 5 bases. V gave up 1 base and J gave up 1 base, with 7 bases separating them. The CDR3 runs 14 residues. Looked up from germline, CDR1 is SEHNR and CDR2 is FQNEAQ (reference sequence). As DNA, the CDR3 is TGTGCCAGCAGCTTAGAGACAGTTAACTATGGCTACACCTTC. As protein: CASSLETVNYGYTF. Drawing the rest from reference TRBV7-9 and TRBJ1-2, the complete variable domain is DTGVSQNPRHKITKRGQNVTFRCDPISEHNRLYWYRQTLGQGPEFLTYFQNEAQLEKSRLLSDRFSAERPKGSFSTLEIQRTEQGDSAMYLCASSLETVNYGYTFGSGTRLTVV.

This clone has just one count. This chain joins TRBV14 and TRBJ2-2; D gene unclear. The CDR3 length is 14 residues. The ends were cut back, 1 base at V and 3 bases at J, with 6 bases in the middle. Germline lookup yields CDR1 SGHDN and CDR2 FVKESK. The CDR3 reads CASSQARYTGELFF. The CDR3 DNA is TGTGCCAGCAGCCAAGCCAGGTACACCGGGGAGCTGTTTTTT.

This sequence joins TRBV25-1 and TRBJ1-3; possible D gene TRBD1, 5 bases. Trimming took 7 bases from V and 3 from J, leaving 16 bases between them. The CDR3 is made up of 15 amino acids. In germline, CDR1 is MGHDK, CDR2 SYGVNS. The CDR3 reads CASNPDPRGGNTIYF. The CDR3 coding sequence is TGTGCCAGCAATCCGGACCCGAGGGGTGGAAACACCATATATTTT.

The DNA of the CDR3 is TGTGCCAGCAGTCGGACAGGGGGCTACCAGCCCCAGCATTTT. Its protein is CASSRTGGYQPQHF. The chain joins TRBV6-5 to TRBJ1-5, with 11 bases aligning to TRBD1. The germline V gene encodes CDR1 MNHEY and CDR2 SVGAGI. V shed 5 bases, J shed 7 bases, and the junction held 4 bases outside the gene matches. The CDR3 totals 14 residues.